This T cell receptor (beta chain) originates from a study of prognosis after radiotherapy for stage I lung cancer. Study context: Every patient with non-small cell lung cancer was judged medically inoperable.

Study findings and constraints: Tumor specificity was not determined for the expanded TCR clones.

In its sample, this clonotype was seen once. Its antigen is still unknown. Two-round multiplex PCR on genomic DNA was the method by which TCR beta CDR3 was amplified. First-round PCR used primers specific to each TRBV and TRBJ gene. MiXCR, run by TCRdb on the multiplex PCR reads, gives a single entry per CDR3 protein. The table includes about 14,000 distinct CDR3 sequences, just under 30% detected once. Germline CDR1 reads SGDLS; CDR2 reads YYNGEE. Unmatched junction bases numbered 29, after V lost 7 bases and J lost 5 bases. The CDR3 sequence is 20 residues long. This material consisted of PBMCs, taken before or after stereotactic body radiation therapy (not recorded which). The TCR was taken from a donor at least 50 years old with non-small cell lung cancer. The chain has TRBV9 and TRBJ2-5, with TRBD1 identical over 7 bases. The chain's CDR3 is CASAPPGQSQYGNDWETQYF. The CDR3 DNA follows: TGTGCCAGCGCCCCCCCGGGACAGTCGCAGTACGGTAATGATTGGGAGACCCAGTACTTC.